This record concerns one T cell receptor beta chain sequence. Its antigen remains unknown. An end of the junction differs from the germline gene, which may be a read error. These data come from a study of T cells in Graves' hyperthyroidism and ophthalmopathy. Study in general: Before treatment of any kind, peripheral blood was taken at initial diagnosis. General study findings and limits: Most clonotypes expanded in the thyroid (above 0.001) were also present in blood.

TCR beta CDR3 regions were amplified from RNA transcripts. Researchers ran a first-round RT-PCR on the TCR CDR3 using the HTBI primer set. TCRdb analysed the multiplex PCR reads with MiXCR anew, one entry per CDR3 protein. This table holds some 690,000 distinct CDR3 sequences, roughly 17% found once. The length of the CDR3 is 16 residues. Germline V gives CDR1 SGDLS, CDR2 YYNGEE. V and J are TRBV9 and TRBJ2-1, with D possibly TRBD1 on 5 matching bases. Sequenced: blood. The receptor was isolated from a man aged 45 to 65 with Graves' hyperthyroidism. CDR3 bases: TGTGCCTGCAGCGTAGAGGACACTCTCTCCTACAATGAGCAGTTCTTC. Translation gives CACSVEDTLSYNEQFF. The variable domain in full, with the rest retrieved from reference TRBV9 and TRBJ2-1, is DSGVTQTPKHLITATGQRVTLRCSPRSGDLSVYWYQQSLDQGLQFLIQYYNGEERAKGNILERFSAQQFPDLHSELNLSSLELGDSALYFCACSVEDTLSYNEQFFGPGTRLTVL.